This TCR beta chain was recorded in a study of blood T cell repertoires in COVID-19. Across the study: Researchers got acute and convalescent COVID-19 samples from the United States, Italy and Spain. T cells, B-cell-depleted T cells, or PBMCs supplied cDNA or gDNA.

This clone was counted between two and nine times. TCRdb keeps only in-frame clones here, not all; method: immunoSEQ multiplex PCR. This sample has roughly 250,000 clones, with about nine tenths found just once. Assignments of participants to cohorts depended upon their own reported clinical history. Recovery meant two consecutive negative NP/OP PCR tests, professional clearance, or resolved symptoms. Specimen: PBMCs or T cells enriched from blood (not recorded which). This clonotype was sampled from a young woman who had recovered from COVID-19.

The CDR3 here is CASSPKASDYEQYF. The CDR3 DNA reads TGTGCCAGCTCACCAAAGGCTAGCGATTACGAGCAGTACTTC. The chain recombines TRBV18 with TRBJ2-7; D may be TRBD2 (6 bases). Germline CDR1 and CDR2: KGHSH and LQKENI. The germline V and J ends were trimmed by 2 bases and 4 bases, with 12 bases remaining between them. There are 14 residues in the CDR3.